This T cell receptor beta chain derives from a study of neurological immune-mediated disorders. Study-wide findings and caveats: Across subjects, no CDR3 amino acid sequence appeared in expanded clones of more than one subject, a finding that suggested private repertoires in all groups.

As for the cDNA, it was generated by 5'RACE with 10-nucleotide random UMIs. The authors obtained over 170 million TCR-beta sequences from 15-18 subjects per sequencing run. A single record per CDR3 protein comes from TCRdb applying MiXCR to the 5' RACE reads. The data show 95,000 to 110,000 distinct CDR3 sequences, with 11% seen just once and approximately 3.1% held by the top ten. Trimming shortened V by 3 bases and J by 6 bases, and 15 bases separated the two germline ends. Germline V gives CDR1 SGHRS, CDR2 YFSETQ. The CDR3 length is 14 residues. This clonotype was counted ten times or more. Its antigen is undetermined. Time point of the sample: longitudinal time-point 3. The study built unsorted libraries from 2 million PBMCs kept at -80 C.

Sequencing was carried out using PBMCs. The receptor comes from a female donor with HTLV-1-associated myelopathy (HAM/TSP). The chain has TRBV5-1 and TRBJ1-2; no definite D call. The chain's CDR3 is CASSSENGFDGYTF. The CDR3 coding sequence is TGCGCCAGCAGCTCGGAGAACGGGTTTGATGGCTACACCTTC.